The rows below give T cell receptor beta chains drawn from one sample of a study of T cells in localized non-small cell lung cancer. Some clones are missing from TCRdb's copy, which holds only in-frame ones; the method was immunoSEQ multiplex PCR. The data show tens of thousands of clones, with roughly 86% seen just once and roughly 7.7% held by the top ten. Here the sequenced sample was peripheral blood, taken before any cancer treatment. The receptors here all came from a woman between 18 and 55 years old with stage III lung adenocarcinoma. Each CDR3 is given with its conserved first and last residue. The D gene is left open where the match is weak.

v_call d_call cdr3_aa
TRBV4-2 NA CASSQVRGGANRNVYNEQFF
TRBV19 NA CASSMGETQYF
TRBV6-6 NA CASSYGRGNEGYTF
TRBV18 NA CASSPPPQTALGHTEAFF
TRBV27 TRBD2 CATKLAGAGEQYF
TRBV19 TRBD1 CASGTGRGGPFGTQHF
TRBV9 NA CASGQSQSEAFF
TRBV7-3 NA CASSLTPYTGELFF
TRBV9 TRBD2 CASSVTGGLETQYF
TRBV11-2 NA CASSRDLSEQFF
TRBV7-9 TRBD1 CASGTGIYEQYF
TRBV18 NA CASSPRDGSMNTEAFF
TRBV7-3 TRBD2 CASSFSGGAHEQFF
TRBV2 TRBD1 CASKSDRDEMDF
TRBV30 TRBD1 CAWTDRGLGGYTF
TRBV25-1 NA CASSEYPSNEQYF
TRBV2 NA CASMMGEDEKLFF
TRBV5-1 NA CASSFSTGNNEKLFF
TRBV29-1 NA CSVEDFRGGTYEQYF
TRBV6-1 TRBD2 CASNLAGPSYEQYF
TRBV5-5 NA CASSQAGGYTF
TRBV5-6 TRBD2 CASSLGPTLAGRYNEQFF
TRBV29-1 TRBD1 CSATQGGNTEAFF
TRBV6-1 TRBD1 CASSPGTGAYGYTF
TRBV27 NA CASRSGFQPQHF
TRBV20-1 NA CSASLPQHF
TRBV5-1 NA CASSGSGPTFVNTGELFF
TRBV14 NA CASSREGPLYTGELFF
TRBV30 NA CAWSTRGGQETQYF
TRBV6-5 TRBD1 CASSPGQGTYNEQFF
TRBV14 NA CASSEGDGYEQYF
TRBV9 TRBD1 CASSAQGAHGSPLHF
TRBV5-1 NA CASSLERDDNYGYTF
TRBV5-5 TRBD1 CASSRDREVSYNSPLHF
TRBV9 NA CASSYEDTGELFF
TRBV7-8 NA CASSSKQDQPQHF
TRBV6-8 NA CASSLGQTHYGYTF
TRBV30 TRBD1 CAWMTGNYGYTF
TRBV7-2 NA CASRVSRGTDTQYF
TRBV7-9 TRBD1 CASSPGTGAYEQYF
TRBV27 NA CASSLSVNTEAFF
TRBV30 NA CAWSVSGYGNTIYF
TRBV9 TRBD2 CASSVASLAGVTEQFF
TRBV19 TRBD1 CASSIMARQGNSPLHF
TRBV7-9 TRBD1 CASSQGQGNEKLFF
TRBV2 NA CASSAGQNNEQFF